These 16 T cell receptor beta chains share one sample of origin, sequenced in a study of cytomegalovirus exposure and HLA in healthy donors (dated by TCRdb to about 2017). Library method: the immunoSEQ multiplex PCR assay. TCRdb retrieved this table from immuneACCESS and kept in-frame rearrangements only. Not all clones are present; in checked studies, unresolved V genes account for under half, and no reason is known for the remainder. In all, the sample holds about 82,000 clones, and 85% to 95% of those were seen once. The ten largest clonotypes hold about 0.7% of the sample. Sequencing was done on a sample of PBMCs. The receptors shown here come from a young man in good health and CMV-seronegative.

The rearrangement links TRBV10-3 to TRBJ2-1, with TRBD2 matching 7 bases. The length of the CDR3 is 19 residues. Germline V gives CDR1 ENHRY, CDR2 SYGVKD. V dropped 4 bases and J dropped 0; count of bases not matched to a gene: 15. The CDR3 spells CAISGSTTSVSSSYNEQFF. CDR3 in DNA: TGTGCCATCAGTGGGTCAACAACTAGCGTTAGTAGCTCCTACAATGAGCAGTTCTTC.

The rearrangement joins TRBV10-2 to TRBJ1-2, with a weak D call TRBD1 (5 bases). Germline V gives CDR1 WSHSY, CDR2 SAAADI. V lost 6 bases, J lost 3 bases, and 17 bases lay in between. The CDR3 is made up of 15 amino acids. The chain's CDR3 is CASSAGGTGHYGYTF. The CDR3 nucleotides are TGCGCCAGCAGCGCTGGCGGAACAGGCCACTATGGCTACACCTTC.

The gene calls are TRBV10-3 and TRBJ2-3; possibly TRBD1 for D (6 bases). This CDR3 has 15 residues. Trimming removed 1 base at V and 8 bases at J, with 16 bases between. The germline CDR1 and CDR2 sequences are ENHRY and SYGVKD. The CDR3, as DNA: TGTGCCATCAGTGAGTTACAGGGTAGTCAGGGTACGCAGTATTTT. Protein product: CAISELQGSQGTQYF.

The chain recombines TRBV6-5 with TRBJ2-1; possible D gene TRBD1, 6 bases. The V end was cut by 4 bases, the J end by 0 bases, with 13 bases between. CDR1 MNHEY and CDR2 SVGAGI come from the germline V gene. The CDR3 is made up of 16 amino acids. The CDR3 sequence: CASSFGQTPSYNEQFF. The CDR3 DNA sequence: TGTGCCAGCAGTTTCGGACAGACCCCCTCCTACAATGAGCAGTTCTTC.

The chain couples TRBV30 to TRBJ1-3; 7 positions match TRBD1. CDR1 GTSNPN and CDR2 SVGIG come from the germline V gene (reference sequence). The CDR3 covers 14 residues. Trimming took 2 bases from V and 4 from J; bases not matched to a gene: 5. The CDR3 bases are TGTGCCTGGAGTCGACAGGGCTTAGGAAACACCATATATTTT. This encodes CAWSRQGLGNTIYF.

This sequence joins TRBV27 and TRBJ2-7, with 9 bases that match TRBD1. The CDR3 length is 14 residues. J gave up 6 bases and V 4 bases, and 7 bases lay outside the gene matches. From germline, CDR1 is MNHEY and CDR2 SMNVEV (reference sequence). The CDR3 nucleotides are TGTGCCAGCAGTTCACGAGACAGGGGGGGCGAGCAGTACTTC. Its protein product is CASSSRDRGGEQYF.

The genes are TRBV14 and TRBJ2-3; D is possibly TRBD2 (5 bases). This CDR3 region has 15 residues. Per the germline V gene, CDR1 is SGHDN and CDR2 is FVKESK. V lost 2 bases to trimming and J lost 3 bases, with 12 bases between them. CDR3 nucleotides: TGTGCCAGCAGCCAACGGGGTTGGAGGACAGATACGCAGTATTTT. It codes for CASSQRGWRTDTQYF.

This clone occurred once. This sequence joins TRBV4-1 and TRBJ2-7; 12 bases line up with TRBD2. The CDR3 has 15 residues. Germline-derived CDR1 and CDR2 are MGHRA and YSYEKL. The V and J ends lost 5 bases and 3 bases, in that order; junction bases with no gene match: 5. CDR3: CASSFGLAGIYEQYF. The CDR3 bases are TGCGCCAGCAGCTTCGGACTAGCGGGAATCTACGAGCAGTACTTC.

This chain uses TRBV19 with TRBJ2-3, with unresolved D. CDR3 length equals 14 residues. With 3 bases removed from V and 4 bases from J, the gap between germline ends came to 11 bases. The V gene's germline CDR1 is LNHDA and CDR2 SQIVND (reference sequence). The CDR3: CASSIPSVSDTQYF. CDR3 sequence (DNA): TGTGCCAGTAGTATCCCCTCGGTTTCAGATACGCAGTATTTT.

The V call is TRBV18, the J call TRBJ1-2, with D perhaps matching TRBD1 (5 bases). V was trimmed by 3 bases and J by 0 bases, leaving 11 bases between them. The V gene's germline CDR1 is KGHSH and CDR2 LQKENI. The CDR3 spans 15 residues. The CDR3, as DNA: TGTGCCAGCTCACCCGGGGGGAGCCCTAACTATGGCTACACCTTC. It codes for CASSPGGSPNYGYTF.

V gene TRBV5-1 combines with J gene TRBJ2-7, with 10 bases that match TRBD1. Germline V gene data show CDR1 as SGHRS and CDR2 as YFSETQ. The CDR3 runs 16 residues. With V trimmed by 2 bases and J by 2 bases, 7 bases remained unmatched. CDR3 DNA: TGCGCCAGCAGCTTAACGGGACAGGGGTCCCCCTACGAGCAGTACTTC. Amino acids: CASSLTGQGSPYEQYF.

The chain carries TRBV6-5 and TRBJ1-2; 8 bases map to TRBD1. This CDR3 has 13 amino acids. J lost 7 bases, V lost 5 bases, and 6 bases had no gene match. Germline CDR1 reads MNHEY; CDR2 reads SVGAGI. The CDR3 is CASSPQGQGGYTF. CDR3 in DNA: TGTGCCAGCAGTCCCCAAGGACAGGGTGGCTACACCTTC.

This chain connects TRBV6-5 to TRBJ2-2; D is ambiguous. The CDR3 extends over 15 amino acids. CDR1 and CDR2 from the germline V gene are MNHEY and SVGAGI. Trimming stripped 0 bases from V and 0 bases from J, with 5 bases between. The CDR3 DNA reads TGTGCCAGCAGTTACTCGACTTCGAACACCGGGGAGCTGTTTTTT. The encoded protein is CASSYSTSNTGELFF.

V usage is TRBV7-9 and J usage is TRBJ1-4, with a tentative D call TRBD1 (5 bases). The V and J ends lost 4 bases and 8 bases respectively, with 14 bases between them. Germline CDR1 SEHNR, CDR2 FQNEAQ (reference sequence). This CDR3 contains 14 residues. The chain's CDR3 is CASSSTGIGEKLFF. Here the CDR3 DNA reads TGTGCCAGCAGCTCAACAGGAATTGGGGAAAAACTGTTTTTT.

The J gene is TRBJ2-1, the V gene TRBV29-1, with a tentative D call TRBD2 (6 bases). This CDR3 comprises 13 residues. Germline V gene lookup returns CDR1 SQVTM and CDR2 ANQGSEA. With 4 bases removed from V and 15 bases from J, the gap between germline ends came to 22 bases. CDR3 in DNA: TGCAGCGTTGTAAAGTTGGGGGAGGACGGGCTGTTCTTC. As protein: CSVVKLGEDGLFF.

The chain recombines TRBV6-1 with TRBJ2-3; 9 bases are a match to TRBD1. The V segment lost 7 bases and the J segment 5 bases; nucleotides outside the gene matches: 7. The CDR3 is made up of 14 amino acids. CDR1 is MNHNS, CDR2 SASEGT, per germline. Here the CDR3 DNA reads TGTGCCAGCACCTGGGACAGGGTGGGAGATACGCAGTATTTT. Encoded protein: CASTWDRVGDTQYF.